The T cell receptor beta chain described here comes from a study of CD8 T cells in Susac syndrome. Findings and caveats of the study: There was no clonal expansion in the CD4+ T cell repertoires of Susac syndrome.

On this clonotype itself: The antigen remains undetermined.

In blood CD8+ and CD4+ T cells, TCR beta underwent sequencing. Isolation of CD8+ and CD4+ T cells was performed negatively, whereas enrichment of TEMRA cells was done by FACS. After extraction with the RNeasy kit, about 0.45 to 1 ug of the RNA was reverse transcribed using random hexamers. The CDR3 of TCR beta was amplified by immunoSEQ multiplex PCR across 54 Vbeta and 13 Jbeta. MiXCR was run by TCRdb on the immunoSEQ multiplex PCR reads, yielding one entry per CDR3 protein. The top ten clones hold 0.085% to 0.1% of a sample with over 150,000 distinct CDR3 sequences, around 94% of them seen once. The CDR3 has 15 residues. The germline V gene has CDR1 LGHNA and CDR2 YSLEER. V was cut by 0 bases and J by 5 bases, with 11 bases left in between.

This chain connects TRBV4-3 to TRBJ2-1, with D perhaps TRBD2 (6 bases). This sequence was found in a human donor with Susac syndrome. The sample was CD4+ T cells from PBMCs. The CDR3 loop is CASSQDPAGHNEQFF. DNA of the CDR3: TGCGCCAGCAGCCAAGATCCAGCGGGCCACAATGAGCAGTTCTTC.